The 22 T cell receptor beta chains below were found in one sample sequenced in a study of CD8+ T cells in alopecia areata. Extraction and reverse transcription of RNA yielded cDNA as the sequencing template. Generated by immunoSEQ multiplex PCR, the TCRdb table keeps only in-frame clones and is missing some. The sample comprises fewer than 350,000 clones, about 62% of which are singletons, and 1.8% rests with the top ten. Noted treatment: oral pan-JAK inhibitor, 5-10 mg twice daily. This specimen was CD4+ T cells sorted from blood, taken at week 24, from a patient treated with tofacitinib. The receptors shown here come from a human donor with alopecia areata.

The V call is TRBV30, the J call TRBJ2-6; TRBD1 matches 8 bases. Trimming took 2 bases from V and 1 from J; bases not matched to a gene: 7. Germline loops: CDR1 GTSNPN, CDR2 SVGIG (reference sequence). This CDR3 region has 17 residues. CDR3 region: CAWSSGGLRSGANVLTF. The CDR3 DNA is TGTGCCTGGAGTTCAGGGGGCTTGAGGTCTGGGGCCAACGTCCTGACTTTC. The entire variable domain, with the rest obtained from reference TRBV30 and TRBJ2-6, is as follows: SQTIHQWPATLVQPVGSPLSLECTVEGTSNPNLYWYRQAAGRGLQLLFYSVGIGQISSEVPQNLSASRPQDRQFILSSKKLLLSDSGFYLCAWSSGGLRSGANVLTFGAGSRLTVL.

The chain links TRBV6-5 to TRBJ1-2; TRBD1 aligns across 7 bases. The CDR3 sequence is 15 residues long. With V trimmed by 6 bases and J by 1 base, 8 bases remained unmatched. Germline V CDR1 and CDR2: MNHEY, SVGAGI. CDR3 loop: CASSRGQNVNYGYTF. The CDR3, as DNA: TGTGCCAGCAGCAGGGGACAGAACGTTAACTATGGCTACACCTTC.

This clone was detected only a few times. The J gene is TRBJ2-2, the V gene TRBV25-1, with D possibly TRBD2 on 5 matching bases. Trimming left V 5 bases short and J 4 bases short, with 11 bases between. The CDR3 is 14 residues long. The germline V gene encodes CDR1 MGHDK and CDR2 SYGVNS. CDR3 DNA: TGTGCCAGCAGTTTACCGGGGAGCACCGGGGAGCTGTTTTTT. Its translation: CASSLPGSTGELFF.

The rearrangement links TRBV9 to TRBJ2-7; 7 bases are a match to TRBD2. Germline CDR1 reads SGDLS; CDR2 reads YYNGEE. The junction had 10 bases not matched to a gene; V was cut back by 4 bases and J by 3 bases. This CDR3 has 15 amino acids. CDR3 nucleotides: TGTGCCAGCAGCCCCGGGGAGGGCCCTTTCTACGAGCAGTACTTC. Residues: CASSPGEGPFYEQYF. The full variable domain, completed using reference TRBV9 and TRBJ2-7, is DSGVTQTPKHLITATGQRVTLRCSPRSGDLSVYWYQQSLDQGLQFLIQYYNGEERAKGNILERFSAQQFPDLHSELNLSSLELGDSALYFCASSPGEGPFYEQYFGPGTRLTVT.

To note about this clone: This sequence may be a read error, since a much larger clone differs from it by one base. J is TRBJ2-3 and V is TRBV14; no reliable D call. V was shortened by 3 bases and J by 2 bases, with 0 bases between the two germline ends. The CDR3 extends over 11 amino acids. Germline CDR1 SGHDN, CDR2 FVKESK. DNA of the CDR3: TGTGCCAGCAGCCACACAGATACGCAGTATTTT. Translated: CASSHTDTQYF.

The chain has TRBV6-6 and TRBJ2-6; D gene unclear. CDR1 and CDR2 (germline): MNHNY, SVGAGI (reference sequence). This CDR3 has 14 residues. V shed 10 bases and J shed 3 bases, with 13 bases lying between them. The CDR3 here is CATKLTFGANVLTF. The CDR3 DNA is TGTGCCACCAAACTGACTTTTGGGGCCAACGTCCTGACTTTC.

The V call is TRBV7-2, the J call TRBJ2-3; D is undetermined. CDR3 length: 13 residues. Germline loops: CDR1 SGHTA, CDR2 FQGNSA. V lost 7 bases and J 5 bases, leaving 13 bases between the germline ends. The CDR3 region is CASKVEWKDTQYF. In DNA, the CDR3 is TGTGCCAGCAAGGTCGAGTGGAAAGATACGCAGTATTTT.

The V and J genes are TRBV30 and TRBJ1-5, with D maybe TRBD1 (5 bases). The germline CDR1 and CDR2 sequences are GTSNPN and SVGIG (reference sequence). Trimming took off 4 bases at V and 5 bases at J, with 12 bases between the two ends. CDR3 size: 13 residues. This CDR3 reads CAWNQGFDQPQHF. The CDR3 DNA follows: TGTGCCTGGAACCAGGGTTTTGATCAGCCCCAGCATTTT. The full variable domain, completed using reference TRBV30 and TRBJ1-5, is SQTIHQWPATLVQPVGSPLSLECTVEGTSNPNLYWYRQAAGRGLQLLFYSVGIGQISSEVPQNLSASRPQDRQFILSSKKLLLSDSGFYLCAWNQGFDQPQHFGDGTRLSIL.

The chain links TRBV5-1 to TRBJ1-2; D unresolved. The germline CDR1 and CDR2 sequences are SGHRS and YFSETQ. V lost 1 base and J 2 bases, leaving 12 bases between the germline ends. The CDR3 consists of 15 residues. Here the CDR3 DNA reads TGCGCCAGCAGCTTGAATTCTGGTATAAACTATGGCTACACCTTC. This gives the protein CASSLNSGINYGYTF. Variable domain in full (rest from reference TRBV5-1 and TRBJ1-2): KAGVTQTPRYLIKTRGQQVTLSCSPISGHRSVSWYQQTPGQGLQFLFEYFSETQRNKGNFPGRFSGRQFSNSRSEMNVSTLELGDSALYLCASSLNSGINYGYTFGSGTRLTVV.

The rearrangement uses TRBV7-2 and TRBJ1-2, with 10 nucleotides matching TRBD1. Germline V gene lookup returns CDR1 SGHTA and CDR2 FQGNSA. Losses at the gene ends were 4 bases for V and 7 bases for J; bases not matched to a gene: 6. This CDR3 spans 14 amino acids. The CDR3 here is CASSSDRGQSGYTF. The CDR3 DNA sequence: TGTGCCAGCAGCTCTGACAGGGGGCAAAGTGGCTACACCTTC.

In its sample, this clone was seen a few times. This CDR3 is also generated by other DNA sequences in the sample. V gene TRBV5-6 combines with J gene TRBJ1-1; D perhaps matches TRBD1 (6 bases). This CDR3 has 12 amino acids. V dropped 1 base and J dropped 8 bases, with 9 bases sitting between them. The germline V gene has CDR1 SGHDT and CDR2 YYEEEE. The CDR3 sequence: CASSLTGTEAFF. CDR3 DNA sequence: TGTGCCAGCAGCTTGACCGGGACAGAAGCTTTCTTT. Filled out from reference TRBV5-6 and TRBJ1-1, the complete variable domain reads DAGVTQSPTHLIKTRGQQVTLRCSPKSGHDTVSWYQQALGQGPQFIFQYYEEEERQRGNFPDRFSGHQFPNYSSELNVNALLLGDSALYLCASSLTGTEAFFGQGTRLTVV.

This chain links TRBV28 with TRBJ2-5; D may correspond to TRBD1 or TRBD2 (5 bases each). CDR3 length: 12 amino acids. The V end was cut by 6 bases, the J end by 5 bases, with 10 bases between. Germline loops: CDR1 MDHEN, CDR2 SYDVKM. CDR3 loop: CASRRDEETQYF. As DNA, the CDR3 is TGTGCCAGCAGACGGGACGAGGAGACCCAGTACTTC. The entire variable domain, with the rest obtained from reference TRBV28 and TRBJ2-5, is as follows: DVKVTQSSRYLVKRTGEKVFLECVQDMDHENMFWYRQDPGLGLRLIYFSYDVKMKEKGDIPEGYSVSREKKERFSLILESASTNQTSMYLCASRRDEETQYFGPGTRLLVL.

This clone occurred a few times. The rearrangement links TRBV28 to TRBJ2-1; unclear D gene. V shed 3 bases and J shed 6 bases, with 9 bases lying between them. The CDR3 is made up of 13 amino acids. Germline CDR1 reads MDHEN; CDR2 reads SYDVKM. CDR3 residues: CASSFRASNEQFF. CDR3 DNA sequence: TGTGCCAGCAGTTTTAGGGCTAGCAATGAGCAGTTCTTC.

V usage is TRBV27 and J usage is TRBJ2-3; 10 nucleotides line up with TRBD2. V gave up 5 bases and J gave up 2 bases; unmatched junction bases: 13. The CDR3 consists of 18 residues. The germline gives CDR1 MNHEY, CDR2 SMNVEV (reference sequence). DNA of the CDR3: TGTGCCAGCAGTCTTCGCACCCTAGCGGGGGCCTTCACAGATACGCAGTATTTT. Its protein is CASSLRTLAGAFTDTQYF.

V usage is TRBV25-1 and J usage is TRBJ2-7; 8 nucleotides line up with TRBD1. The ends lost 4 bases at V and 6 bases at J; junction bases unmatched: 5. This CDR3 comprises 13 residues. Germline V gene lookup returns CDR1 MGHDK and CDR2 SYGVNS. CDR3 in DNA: TGTGCCAGCAGTGGGACAGGGTTATTCGAGCAGTACTTC. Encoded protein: CASSGTGLFEQYF.

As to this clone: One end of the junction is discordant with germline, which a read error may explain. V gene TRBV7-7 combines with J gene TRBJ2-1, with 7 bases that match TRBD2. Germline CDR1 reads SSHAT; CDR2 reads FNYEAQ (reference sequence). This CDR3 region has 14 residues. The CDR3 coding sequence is TGTGCTAGCAGCACCGGACTAGCCTACAATGAGCAGTTCTTC. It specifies CASSTGLAYNEQFF.

This chain's CDR3 is CASSFLPPGYSGANVLTF. In nucleotides, the CDR3 is TGTGCCAGCAGTTTCCTTCCTCCGGGCTACTCTGGGGCCAACGTCCTGACTTTC. V is TRBV28 and J is TRBJ2-6; D remains ambiguous. Trimming stripped 3 bases from V and 0 bases from J, with 15 bases between. CDR1 is MDHEN, CDR2 SYDVKM, per germline. The CDR3 loop spans 18 amino acids.

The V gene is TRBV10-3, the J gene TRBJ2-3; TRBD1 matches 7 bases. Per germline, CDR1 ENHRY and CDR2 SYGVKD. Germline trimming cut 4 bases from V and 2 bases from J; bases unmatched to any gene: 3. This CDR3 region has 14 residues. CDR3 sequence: CAISGGTDTDTQYF. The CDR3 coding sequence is TGTGCCATCAGTGGGGGGACAGACACAGATACGCAGTATTTT.

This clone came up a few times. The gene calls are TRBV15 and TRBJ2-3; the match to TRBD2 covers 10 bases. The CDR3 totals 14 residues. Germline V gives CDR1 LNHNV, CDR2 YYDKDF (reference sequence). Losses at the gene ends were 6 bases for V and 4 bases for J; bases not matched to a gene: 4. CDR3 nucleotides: TGTGCCACCAGGAGCGGGGGGGCCCCAGATACGCAGTATTTT. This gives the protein CATRSGGAPDTQYF.

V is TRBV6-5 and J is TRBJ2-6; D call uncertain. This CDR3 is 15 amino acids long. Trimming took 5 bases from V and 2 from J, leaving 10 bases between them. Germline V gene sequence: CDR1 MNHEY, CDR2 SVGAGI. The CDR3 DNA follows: TGTGCCAGCAGTCACATAAAGGCTGGGGCCAACGTCCTGACTTTC. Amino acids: CASSHIKAGANVLTF.

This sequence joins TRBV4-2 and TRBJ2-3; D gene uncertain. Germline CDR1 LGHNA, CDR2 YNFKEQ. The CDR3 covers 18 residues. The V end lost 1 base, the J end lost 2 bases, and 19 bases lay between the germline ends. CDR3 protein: CASSQGEYPPAPTDTQYF. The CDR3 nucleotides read TGTGCCAGCAGCCAAGGGGAATACCCCCCGGCCCCCACAGATACGCAGTATTTT.

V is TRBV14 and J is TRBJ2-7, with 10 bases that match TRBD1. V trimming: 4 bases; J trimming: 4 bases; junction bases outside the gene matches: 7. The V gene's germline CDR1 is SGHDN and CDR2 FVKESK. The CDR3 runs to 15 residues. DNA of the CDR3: TGTGCCAGCAGCCCAGAAACGGGACAGGGGTACGAGCAGTACTTC. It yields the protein CASSPETGQGYEQYF.